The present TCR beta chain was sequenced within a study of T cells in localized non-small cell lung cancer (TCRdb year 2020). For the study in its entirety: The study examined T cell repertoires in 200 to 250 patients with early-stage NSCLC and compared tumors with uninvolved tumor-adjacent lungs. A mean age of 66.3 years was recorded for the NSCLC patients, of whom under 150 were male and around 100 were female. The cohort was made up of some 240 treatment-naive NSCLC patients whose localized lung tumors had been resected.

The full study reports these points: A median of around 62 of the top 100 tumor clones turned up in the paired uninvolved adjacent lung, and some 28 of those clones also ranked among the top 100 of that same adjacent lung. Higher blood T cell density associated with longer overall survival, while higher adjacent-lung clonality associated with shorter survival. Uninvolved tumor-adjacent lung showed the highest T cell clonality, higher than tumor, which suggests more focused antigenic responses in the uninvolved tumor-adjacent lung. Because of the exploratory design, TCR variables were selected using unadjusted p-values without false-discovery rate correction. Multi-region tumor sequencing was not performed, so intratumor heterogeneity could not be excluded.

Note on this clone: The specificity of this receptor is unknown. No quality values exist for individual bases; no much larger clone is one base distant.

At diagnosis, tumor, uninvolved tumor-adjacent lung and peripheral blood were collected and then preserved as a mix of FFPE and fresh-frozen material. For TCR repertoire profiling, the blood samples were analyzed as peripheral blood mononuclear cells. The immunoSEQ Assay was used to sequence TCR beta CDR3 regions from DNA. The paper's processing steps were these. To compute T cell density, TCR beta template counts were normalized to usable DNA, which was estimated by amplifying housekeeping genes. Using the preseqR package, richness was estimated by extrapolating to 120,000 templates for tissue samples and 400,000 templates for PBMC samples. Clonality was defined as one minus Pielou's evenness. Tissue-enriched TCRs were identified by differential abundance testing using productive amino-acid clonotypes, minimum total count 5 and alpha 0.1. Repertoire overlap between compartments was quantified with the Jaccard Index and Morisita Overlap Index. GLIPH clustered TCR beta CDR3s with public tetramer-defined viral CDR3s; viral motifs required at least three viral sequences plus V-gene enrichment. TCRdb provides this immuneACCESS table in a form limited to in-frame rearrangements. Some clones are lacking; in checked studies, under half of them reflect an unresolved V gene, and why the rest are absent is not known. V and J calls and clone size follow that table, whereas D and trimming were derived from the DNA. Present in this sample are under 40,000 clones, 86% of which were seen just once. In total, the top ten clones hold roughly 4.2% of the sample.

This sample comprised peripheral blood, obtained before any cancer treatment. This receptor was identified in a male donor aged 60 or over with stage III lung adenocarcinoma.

Here is the DNA: TGTGCCAGCAGTTTACGCCAGGTCGGCAGCGAGCAGTACTTC. It codes for CASSLRQVGSEQYF. The sequence is built from TRBV27 and TRBJ2-7; the D segment cannot be called with confidence. Reading from cysteine to phenylalanine, the CDR3 counts 14 amino acids. The kept DNA is CDR3 alone, 42 bases in frame from the first base. Per the germline V gene (reference sequence), MNHEY is the CDR1 and SMNVEV is the CDR2. V and J are truncated by 2 bases and 6 bases respectively, leaving an intervening sequence of 14 bases.